This is a list of T cell receptor beta chains from one sample in a study of response to subunit inactivated influenza vaccine. TCRdb re-called the RT-PCR reads through MiXCR, storing one row per CDR3 protein. The top ten hold around 13% of the sample, which has 500,000 to 650,000 distinct CDR3 sequences, approximately 7.7% seen once. The sequencing used PBMCs from blood, collected about 23 months after vaccination. The receptors shown here come from a man between 45 and 75 years old who received an inactivated influenza vaccine. CDR3s include the opening cysteine and the closing phenylalanine or tryptophan. The D gene is left open where the match is weak. Some rows mark clone size as missing; the rest say once, few, many or name a class of expanded clone.

j_call cdr3_length d_call clone_size v_call cdr3_nt cdr3_aa
TRBJ2-2 15 TRBD2 few TRBV12-3/TRBV12-4 TGTGCCAGCCGCACTAGCGGGGGGGTCTCCGGGGAGCTGTTTTTT CASRTSGGVSGELFF
TRBJ2-7 13 TRBD1 many TRBV20-1 TGCAGTGCTAGGACAGGGGACGACTACGAGCAGTACTTC CSARTGDDYEQYF
TRBJ2-1 15 TRBD2 few TRBV7-2 TGTGCCAGCAGCGGGGGAGGGATCGGATCCAATGAGCAGTTCTTC CASSGGGIGSNEQFF
TRBJ1-1 17 TRBD1 many TRBV5-1 TGCGCCAGCAGCCCATGGGGTCCCGGGACAGGGAACACTGAAGCTTTCTTT CASSPWGPGTGNTEAFF
TRBJ2-7 13 . many TRBV25-1 TGTGCCAGCAGTGAATATACGGGACCCGAGCAGTACTTC CASSEYTGPEQYF
TRBJ2-7 15 TRBD1 . TRBV10-3 TGTGCCATCAGGGGTCGCGGACAGGGGGCGACGGAGCAGTACTTC CAIRGRGQGATEQYF
TRBJ2-3 14 TRBD2 many TRBV29-1 TGCAGCGTTGAACCTGTAGCGGGGGGGCCTACGCAGTATTTT CSVEPVAGGPTQYF
TRBJ2-7 13 TRBD2 few TRBV6-1 TGTGCCAGCAGTACAATAGCGGGATACGAGCAGTACTTC CASSTIAGYEQYF
TRBJ1-5 12 . . TRBV12-3/TRBV12-4 TGTGCCAGCAGTTTTCGTCCAGGGCCCCAGCATTTT CASSFRPGPQHF
TRBJ2-2 14 . many TRBV28 TGTGCCAGCAGGTCCGGACAGAACACCGGGGAGCTGTTTTTT CASRSGQNTGELFF
TRBJ2-1 15 . few TRBV20-1 TGCAGTGCTAGGTCCCCGGGGAGCTCCTACAATGAGCAGTTCTTC CSARSPGSSYNEQFF
TRBJ1-2 14 . few TRBV5-5 TGTGCCAGCAGCAAATATGGACAGTTCTATGGCTACACCTTC CASSKYGQFYGYTF
TRBJ2-7 16 . many TRBV4-2 TGTGCCAGCAGCCAAGTATCCGACAGCTACTCCTACGAGCAGTACTTC CASSQVSDSYSYEQYF
TRBJ1-5 13 . many TRBV6-2/TRBV6-3 TGTGCCAGCAGTTATCTGGATGTACGGCCCCAGCATTTT CASSYLDVRPQHF
TRBJ2-1 14 TRBD1 . TRBV6-1 TGTGCCAGCAGTACAGGGGGATCACTGGATGAGCAGTTCTTC CASSTGGSLDEQFF
TRBJ2-1 12 . many TRBV29-1 TGCAGCGTTGACAACAGTTACAATGAGCAGTTCTTC CSVDNSYNEQFF
TRBJ2-1 16 . . TRBV29-1 TGCAGCGTAGGTACGGACGATCCAATGCGCCACAATGAGCAGTTCTTC CSVGTDDPMRHNEQFF
TRBJ2-3 14 . . TRBV10-2 TGCGCCAGCAAGGACCCGCTGAGGGAAGATACGCAGTATTTT CASKDPLREDTQYF
TRBJ1-1 11 . many TRBV25-1 TGTGCCAGCACAGAAGGGACTGAAGCTTTCTTT CASTEGTEAFF
TRBJ2-4 12 TRBD2 few TRBV7-2 TGTGCCAGCAGCACTAGCGGGGACATTCAGTACTTC CASSTSGDIQYF
TRBJ2-3 16 TRBD1 many TRBV4-2 TGTGCCAGCAGCCAAGCGACAGGGTCAAGCACAGATACGCAGTATTTT CASSQATGSSTDTQYF
TRBJ2-2 18 TRBD2 . TRBV7-3 TGTGCCAGCAGCCCAACTTCCGGGACTAGCGGGAGTGACGGGGAGCTGTTTTTT CASSPTSGTSGSDGELFF
TRBJ1-2 14 TRBD1 . TRBV6-5 TGTGCCAGCAGTAGTCGACAGGGGAACTATGGCTACACCTTC CASSSRQGNYGYTF
TRBJ2-3 15 . many TRBV19 TGTGCCAGTAGTATGATCGGGACTGTCACAGATACGCAGTATTTT CASSMIGTVTDTQYF